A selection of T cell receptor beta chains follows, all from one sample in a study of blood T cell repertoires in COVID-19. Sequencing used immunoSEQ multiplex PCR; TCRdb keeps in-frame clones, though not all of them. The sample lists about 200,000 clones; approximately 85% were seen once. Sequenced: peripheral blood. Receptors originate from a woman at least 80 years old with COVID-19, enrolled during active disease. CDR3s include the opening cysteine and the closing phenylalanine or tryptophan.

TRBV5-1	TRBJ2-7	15	CASSLAGSGGGEQYF
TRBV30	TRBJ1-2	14	CAWSVRRGAYGYTF
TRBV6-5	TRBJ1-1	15	CASSRQAGVNTEAFF
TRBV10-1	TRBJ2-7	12	CASSDSTYEQYF
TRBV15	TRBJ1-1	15	CATSSLQREDTEAFF
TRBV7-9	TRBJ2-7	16	CASSSSGGGAINEQYF
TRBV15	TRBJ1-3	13	CATSPGSGNTIYF
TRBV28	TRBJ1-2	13	CASSWTGRDGYTF
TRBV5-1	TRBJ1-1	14	CASSSGQEVAEAFF
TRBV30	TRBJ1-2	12	CALALGSYGYTF
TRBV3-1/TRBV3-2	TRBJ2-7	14	CASSQEWGAYEQYF
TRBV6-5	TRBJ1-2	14	CASRQTGDNYGYTF
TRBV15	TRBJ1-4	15	CATSRESAINEKLFF
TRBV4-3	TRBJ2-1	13	CASSQQGGDEQFF
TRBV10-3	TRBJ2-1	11	CASGGGNEQFF
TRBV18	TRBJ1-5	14	CASSPDRGGEPQHF
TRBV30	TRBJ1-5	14	CAFRDRGMSQPQHF
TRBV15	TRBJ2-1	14	CATSYRTRYNEQFF
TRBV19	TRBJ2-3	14	CASSPSPAGDTQYF
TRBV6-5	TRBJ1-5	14	CASSLGGSNQPQHF
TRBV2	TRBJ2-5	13	CASTLGQVGAQYF
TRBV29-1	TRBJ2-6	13	CSVESSGANVLTF
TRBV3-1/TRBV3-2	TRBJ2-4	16	CASSQDWGGAKNIQYF
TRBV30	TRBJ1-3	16	CAWSIRTGASGNTIYF
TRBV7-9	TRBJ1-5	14	CASSRQGPNQPQHF
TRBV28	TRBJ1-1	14	CASSLKTGAKRAFF
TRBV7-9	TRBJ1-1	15	CASSLDRLGNTEAFF
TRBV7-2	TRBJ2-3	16	CASSPDLRGRAGEEYF
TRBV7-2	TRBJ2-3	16	CASSYLAGVLTDTQYF
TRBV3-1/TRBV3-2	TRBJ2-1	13	CASGRGGWSKQFF
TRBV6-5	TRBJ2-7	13	CASSFTGDYEQYF
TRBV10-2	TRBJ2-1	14	CASGSSGGHNEQFF
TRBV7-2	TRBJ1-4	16	CASSLASTVGGEKLFF
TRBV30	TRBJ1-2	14	CAWSTGTGAYGYTF
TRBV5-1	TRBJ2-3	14	CASAEREGLDTQYF
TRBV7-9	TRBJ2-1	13	CASSRLAGDEQFF